This TCR beta chain came from a study of T cell clusters in autoimmune cytopenias (dated by TCRdb to 2018 to 2020). Background for the entire study: Healthy donor controls had a mean age of approximately 50 years and a median age of about 64 years, with about 50% of the roughly 40 female. In autoimmune cytopenia patients, peripheral blood TRB and IGH repertoires were sequenced during active disease and over treatment follow-up, together with healthy, CLL and autoimmune hepatitis controls. For primary cytopenia the controls were about 24 age-matched healthy donors, whereas for secondary cytopenia the controls were under 15 age-matched CLL patients. The median TRB sequencing depth was about 50,000 reads per sample, and the median number of distinct TRB clonotypes was a few thousand per sample. Autoimmune hepatitis repertoires were compared with those of approximately 22 age- and sex-matched healthy donors. The goal of the study was to determine whether autoimmune cytopenia patients have a disease-specific immune repertoire signature that could serve as a blood-based biomarker.

As concerns this clonotype: Its antigen remains unidentified.

Measured from the cysteine to the phenylalanine, the CDR3 is 18 residues long. Nucleotide data are not available. The germline V gene encodes CDR1 SGHVS and CDR2 FNYEAQ. General findings and caveats noted by the study authors: The T cell clusters were only ever defined in silico, so experimental validation of their functional role was still needed. TRB repertoire shifts, with less even repertoires in secondary cytopenia and CLL, mostly reflected lymphoma bias rather than autoimmunity. About 3-fold more exclusive TRB clusters were observed in healthy donors than in active autoimmune hepatitis patients, consistent with an autoimmunity-wide signature. GLIPH results suggested that primary autoimmune cytopenia patients were missing physiological T cell clusters, with 50 or so clusters found only in healthy donors compared with fewer than 20 found only in patients. The cluster-lack signature was not seen for secondary cytopenia versus CLL, apparently masked by the dominant lymphoma-associated repertoire.

Each sample's TRB amplification started from around 0.25 ug of peripheral blood genomic DNA, which corresponds to tens of thousands of genome equivalents. To amplify TRB rearrangements, a touch-down multiplex PCR protocol was run with the TRB-A and TRB-B primer pools combined in a single tube. Illumina adapters and sample indices were added to the amplicons through two consecutive PCR reactions using Phusion HS II polymerase. The amplicons were gel-purified using the NucleoSpin Gel and PCR Clean-up kit, after which quantification was performed by Qubit and quality was checked on an Agilent 2100 Bioanalyzer. Sequencing of the libraries was done on an Illumina MiSeq with 600-cycle, single-indexed, paired-end runs. Concerning the study's data processing: MiXCR version 2.1.12, together with the default MiXCR reference library, was used to align and assemble the TRB reads. A clone was defined by each unique CDR3 nucleotide sequence, and analysis was restricted to productive sequences with at least two reads. Repertoire diversity was assessed with alpha-parameterized diversity profiles (alpha 0 to 5), including the Shannon (alpha 1) and Simpson (alpha 2) indices, which were computed with an R script. The tcR package was used to compute combinatorial TRB VJ usage, which was then compared between cohorts by principal component analysis with ade4. TCRbeta CDR3s were clustered with GLIPH on cohort pairs matched by age and read depth, and cluster frequencies were compared by Wilcoxon test. TCRdb reprocessed the raw reads; every CDR3 protein sequence is a single record, and DNA is not supplied. The V and J calls come from TCRdb's annotation, not from the publication. The sample has approximately 7,000 distinct CDR3 sequences on record. The ten largest account for 4% to 6% of the sample.

These data were also reused for a study on T cell repertoires in aging, cancer and after chemotherapy. The second study's authors report: The donors fell into six age groups ranging from 30 or younger to 70 or older, and each group had at least three individuals. TCR repertoires from healthy donor controls were recorded over periods of several months to years and showed clear clonal overlap between repeated samplings. The full dataset contained several million TCR reads. Compared with age-matched healthy donors, untreated patients with hematological or solid cancers had significantly lower TCR diversity and higher clonality in blood. In healthy donors, the decline in TCR diversity with age was mainly explained by loss of richness, whereas in cancer patients loss of evenness was also found to contribute. In both cancer cohorts, the median generation probability rose over the chemotherapy interval, which suggests that the repertoire was reconstituted through rebound thymic output. It was noted by the authors that conclusions about immunological memory after chemotherapy cannot be drawn from the repertoire data. To examine immunoaging and T cell reconstitution after chemotherapy, the study profiled TCR beta repertoires in peripheral blood from healthy donors and cancer patients. The cohort comprised 200 to 250 cancer patients, 90 to 94 with hematological and 110 to 130 with solid cancers, plus 95 healthy donors as a reference group. Processing of the TRB sequences was carried out with MiXCR versions 2.12 and 3.0.5. The repertoire metrics were Shannon diversity, evenness, clonality (defined as one minus evenness), and alpha-parameterized diversity profiles covering alpha 0 to 5. Generation probabilities of clones in paired pre- and post-chemotherapy samples were computed with the IGoR algorithm.

Sequencing used peripheral blood. The origin of this receptor is a human donor in good health. The V and J genes are TRBV7-6 and TRBJ1-5. For the CDR3, the sequence is CASSLGIRGASGNQPQHF.